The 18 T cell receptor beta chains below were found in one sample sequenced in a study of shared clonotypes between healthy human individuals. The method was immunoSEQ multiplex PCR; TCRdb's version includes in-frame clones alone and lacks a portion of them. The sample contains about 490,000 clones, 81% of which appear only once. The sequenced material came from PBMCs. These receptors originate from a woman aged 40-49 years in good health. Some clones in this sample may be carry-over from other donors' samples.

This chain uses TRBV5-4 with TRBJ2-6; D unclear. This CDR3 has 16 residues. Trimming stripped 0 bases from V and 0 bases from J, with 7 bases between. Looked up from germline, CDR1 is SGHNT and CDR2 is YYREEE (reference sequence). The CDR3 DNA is TGTGCCAGCAGCTTGGATTTTGCCTCTGGGGCCAACGTCCTGACTTTC. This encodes CASSLDFASGANVLTF.

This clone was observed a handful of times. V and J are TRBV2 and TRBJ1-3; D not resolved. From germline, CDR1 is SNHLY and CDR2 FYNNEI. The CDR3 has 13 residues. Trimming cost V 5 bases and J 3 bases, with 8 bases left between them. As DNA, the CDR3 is TGTGCCAGCAGTCCGGGAGATGGAAACACCATATATTTT. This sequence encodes CASSPGDGNTIYF.

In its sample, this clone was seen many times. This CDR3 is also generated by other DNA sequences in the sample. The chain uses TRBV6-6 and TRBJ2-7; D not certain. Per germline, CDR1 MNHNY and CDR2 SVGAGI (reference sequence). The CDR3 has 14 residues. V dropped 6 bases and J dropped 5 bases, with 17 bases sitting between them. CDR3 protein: CASRELRRLDEQYF. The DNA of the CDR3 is TGTGCCAGCAGGGAGCTACGTCGGTTGGACGAGCAGTACTTC.

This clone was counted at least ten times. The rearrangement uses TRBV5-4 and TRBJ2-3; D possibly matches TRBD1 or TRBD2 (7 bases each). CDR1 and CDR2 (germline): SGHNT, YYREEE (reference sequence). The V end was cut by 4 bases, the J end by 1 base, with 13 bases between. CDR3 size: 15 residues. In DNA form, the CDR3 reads TGTGCCAGCAGCCCCCAGGGGGGGGGCACAGATACGCAGTATTTT. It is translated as CASSPQGGGTDTQYF.

CDR3 region: CASFSPRDRAGYGYTF. The CDR3 DNA follows: TGTGCCAGCTTCTCGCCCCGGGACAGGGCGGGGTATGGCTACACCTTC. The chain carries TRBV19 and TRBJ1-2, with 9 nucleotides matching TRBD1. Germline V gives CDR1 LNHDA, CDR2 SQIVND (reference sequence). Trimming at V came to 9 bases and at J to 5 bases, leaving 16 bases not matched to a gene. CDR3 length: 16 residues.

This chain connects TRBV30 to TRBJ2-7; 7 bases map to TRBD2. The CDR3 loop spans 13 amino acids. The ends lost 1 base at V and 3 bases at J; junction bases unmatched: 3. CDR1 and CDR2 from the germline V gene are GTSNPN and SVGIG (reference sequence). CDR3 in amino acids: CAWSGLASYEQYF. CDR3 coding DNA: TGTGCCTGGAGTGGACTAGCAAGCTACGAGCAGTACTTC.

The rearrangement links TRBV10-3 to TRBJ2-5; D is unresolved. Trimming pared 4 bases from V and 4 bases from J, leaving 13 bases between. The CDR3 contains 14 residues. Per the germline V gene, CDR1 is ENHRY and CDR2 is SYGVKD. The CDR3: CAISGGSFPETQYF. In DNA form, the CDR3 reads TGTGCCATCAGTGGTGGTAGTTTCCCAGAGACCCAGTACTTC.

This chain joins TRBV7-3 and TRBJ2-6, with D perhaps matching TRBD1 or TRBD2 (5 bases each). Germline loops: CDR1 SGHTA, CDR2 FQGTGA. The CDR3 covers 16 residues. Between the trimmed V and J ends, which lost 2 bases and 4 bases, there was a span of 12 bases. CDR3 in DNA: TGTGCCAGCAGCTTACTTTCGGGGCTCGGGGCCAACGTCCTGACTTTC. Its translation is CASSLLSGLGANVLTF. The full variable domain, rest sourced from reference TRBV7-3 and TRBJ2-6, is GAGVSQTPSNKVTEKGKYVELRCDPISGHTALYWYRQSLGQGPEFLIYFQGTGAADDSGLPNDRFFAVRPEGSVSTLKIQRTERGDSAVYLCASSLLSGLGANVLTFGAGSRLTVL.

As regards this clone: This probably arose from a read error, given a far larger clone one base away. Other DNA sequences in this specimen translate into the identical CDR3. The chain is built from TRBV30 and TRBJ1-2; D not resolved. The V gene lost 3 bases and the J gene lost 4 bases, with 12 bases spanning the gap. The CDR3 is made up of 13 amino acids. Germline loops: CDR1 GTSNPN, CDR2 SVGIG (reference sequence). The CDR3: CAWSPGLSYGYTF. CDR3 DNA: TGTGCCTGGAGCCCTGGCTTAAGCTATGGCTACACCTTC.

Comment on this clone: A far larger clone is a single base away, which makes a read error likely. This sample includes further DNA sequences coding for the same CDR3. As DNA, the CDR3 is TGTGCCAGCAGCTTAAACAGGGGCGCAAATGAAAAACTGTTCTTT. It is translated as CASSLNRGANEKLFF. The V call is TRBV11-2, the J call TRBJ1-4; 7 nucleotides agree with TRBD1. Germline CDR1 and CDR2: SGHAT and FQNNGV. The CDR3 has 15 residues. Combining the CDR3 with reference TRBV11-2 and TRBJ1-4 gives the whole variable domain EAGVAQSPRYKIIEKRQSVAFWCNPISGHATLYWYQQILGQGPKLLIQFQNNGVVDDSQLPKDRFSAERLKGVDSTLKIQPAKLEDSAVYLCASSLNRGANEKLFFGSGTQLSVL.

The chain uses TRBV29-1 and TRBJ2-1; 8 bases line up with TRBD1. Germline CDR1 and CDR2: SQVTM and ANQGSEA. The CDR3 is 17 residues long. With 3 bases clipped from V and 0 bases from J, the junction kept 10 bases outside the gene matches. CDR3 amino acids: CSVERTGRFYSYNEQFF. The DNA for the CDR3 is TGCAGCGTTGAGCGGACAGGGAGATTTTACTCCTACAATGAGCAGTTCTTC.

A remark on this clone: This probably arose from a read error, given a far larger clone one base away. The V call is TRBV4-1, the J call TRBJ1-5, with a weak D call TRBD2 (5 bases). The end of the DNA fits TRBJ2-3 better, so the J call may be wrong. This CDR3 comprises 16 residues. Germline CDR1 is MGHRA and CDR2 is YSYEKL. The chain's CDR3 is CASSQDPPGSNQPQYF. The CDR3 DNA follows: TGCGCCAGCAGCCAAGATCCCCCGGGAAGCAATCAGCCCCAGTATTTT.

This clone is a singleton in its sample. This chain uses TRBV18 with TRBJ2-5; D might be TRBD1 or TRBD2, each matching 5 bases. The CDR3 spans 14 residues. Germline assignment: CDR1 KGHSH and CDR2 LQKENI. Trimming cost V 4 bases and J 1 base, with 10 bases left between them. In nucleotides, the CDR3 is TGTGCCAGCTCACGGGGGTCCAGCCAAGAGACCCAGTACTTC. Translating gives CASSRGSSQETQYF.

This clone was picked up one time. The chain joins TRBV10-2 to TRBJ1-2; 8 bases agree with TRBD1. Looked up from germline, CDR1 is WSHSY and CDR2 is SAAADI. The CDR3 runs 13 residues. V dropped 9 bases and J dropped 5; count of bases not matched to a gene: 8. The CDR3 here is CASTPGGAYGYTF. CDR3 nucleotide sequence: TGCGCCAGTACTCCAGGGGGCGCATATGGCTACACCTTC.

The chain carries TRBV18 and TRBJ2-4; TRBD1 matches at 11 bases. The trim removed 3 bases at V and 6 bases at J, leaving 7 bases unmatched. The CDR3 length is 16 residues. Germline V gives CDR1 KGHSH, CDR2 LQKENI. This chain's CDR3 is CASSPTLGQGVNIQYF. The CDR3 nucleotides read TGTGCCAGCTCACCTACCCTGGGACAGGGGGTAAACATTCAGTACTTC.

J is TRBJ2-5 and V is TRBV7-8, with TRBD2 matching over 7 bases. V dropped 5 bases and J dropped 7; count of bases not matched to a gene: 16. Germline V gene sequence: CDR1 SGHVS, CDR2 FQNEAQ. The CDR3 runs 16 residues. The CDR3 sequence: CASSAMGTTTLGTQYF. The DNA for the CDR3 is TGTGCCAGCAGCGCCATGGGGACTACCACTTTAGGGACCCAGTACTTC.

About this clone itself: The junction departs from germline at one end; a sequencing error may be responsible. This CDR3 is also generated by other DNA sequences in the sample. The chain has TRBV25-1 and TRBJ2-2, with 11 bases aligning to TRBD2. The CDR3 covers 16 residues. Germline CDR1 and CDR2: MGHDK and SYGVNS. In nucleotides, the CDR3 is TGTGCCAGCAGTGGTAGACTAGCGGGATATGCCGGGGAGCTGTCTTTT. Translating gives CASSGRLAGYAGELSF.

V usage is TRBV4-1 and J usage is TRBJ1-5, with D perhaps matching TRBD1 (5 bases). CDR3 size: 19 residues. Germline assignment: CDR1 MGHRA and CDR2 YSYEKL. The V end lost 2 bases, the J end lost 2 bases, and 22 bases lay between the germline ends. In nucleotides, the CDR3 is TGCGCCAGCAGCCAATCCCTCGCTTGGGGGAGTTTGGGCAATCAGCCCCAGCATTTT. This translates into CASSQSLAWGSLGNQPQHF.